These 10 T cell receptor beta chains were all obtained from the same sample, sequenced in a study of blood T cell repertoires in COVID-19. Profiled with immunoSEQ multiplex PCR; TCRdb holds only in-frame clones, not every one. The sample has under 250,000 clones, over 65% seen once; the top ten hold about 2.5%. The sample taken for sequencing was peripheral blood. The source is a woman aged 70-85 years with active or convalescent COVID-19.

The chain recombines TRBV24-1 with TRBJ2-5; 7 bases align to TRBD1. Unmatched junction bases numbered 4, after V lost 7 bases and J lost 3 bases. This CDR3 comprises 13 residues. Germline CDR1 KGHDR, CDR2 SFDVKD. The CDR3 region has the DNA TGTGCCACCAGCCTTGACAGGGAAGAGACCCAGTACTTC. This sequence encodes CATSLDREETQYF.

This chain joins TRBV7-2 and TRBJ1-4; 7 nucleotides line up with TRBD1. J gave up 0 bases and V 3 bases, and 1 base lay outside the gene matches. Germline V gene lookup returns CDR1 SGHTA and CDR2 FQGNSA. The CDR3 consists of 15 residues. CDR3 DNA: TGTGCCAGCAGCTTGCAGGGGGCAACTAATGAAAAACTGTTTTTT. Translating gives CASSLQGATNEKLFF.

Only one count was recorded for this clone. This chain joins TRBV2 and TRBJ2-7; 12 bases are a match to TRBD2. Trimming removed 6 bases from V and 1 base from J; junction bases left unmatched: 4. Germline CDR1 reads SNHLY; CDR2 reads FYNNEI. CDR3 length: 15 amino acids. CDR3 sequence (DNA): TGTGCCAGCAGCCCAGGGACTAGCGGGTCCTACGAGCAGTACTTC. Translated: CASSPGTSGSYEQYF.

The J gene is TRBJ1-1, the V gene TRBV27, with 8 bases identical to TRBD1. The junction had 9 bases not matched to a gene; V was cut back by 6 bases and J by 3 bases. CDR1 is MNHEY, CDR2 SMNVEV, per germline (reference sequence). CDR3 size: 15 residues. The CDR3 region has the DNA TGTGCCAGCAGCAAATTCAGGGGGCCCCACACTGAAGCTTTCTTT. Translating it yields CASSKFRGPHTEAFF.

V is TRBV27 and J is TRBJ2-3; D may be TRBD1 (5 bases). The length of the CDR3 is 15 residues. CDR1 and CDR2 (germline): MNHEY, SMNVEV (reference sequence). V was trimmed by 6 bases and J by 2 bases, leaving 15 bases between them. CDR3 protein: CASRNRQYDTDTQYF. The CDR3, as DNA: TGTGCCAGCAGGAATAGACAGTATGACACAGATACGCAGTATTTT.

The V call is TRBV7-9, the J call TRBJ1-1; D unresolved. CDR3 length: 13 amino acids. Trimming removed 5 bases at V and 5 bases at J, with 12 bases between. Germline V gene lookup returns CDR1 SEHNR and CDR2 FQNEAQ (reference sequence). The CDR3 DNA follows: TGTGCCAGCAGCCCAGAGGCCGGGACTGAAGCTTTCTTT. It encodes CASSPEAGTEAFF.

CDR3 amino acids: CASSILQGGADNYGYTF. CDR3 sequence (DNA): TGTGCCAGTAGTATTTTACAGGGGGGCGCGGATAACTATGGCTACACCTTC. The chain carries TRBV19 and TRBJ1-2, with 8 bases fitting TRBD1. Looked up from germline, CDR1 is LNHDA and CDR2 is SQIVND (reference sequence). The length of the CDR3 is 17 residues. The trim removed 3 bases at V and 1 base at J, leaving 10 bases unmatched.

The J gene is TRBJ2-2, the V gene TRBV5-1; tentative D call: TRBD2 (5 bases). Looked up from germline, CDR1 is SGHRS and CDR2 is YFSETQ. The CDR3 is 14 residues long. The V end lost 4 bases, the J end lost 3 bases, and 10 bases lay between the germline ends. The CDR3 DNA reads as TGCGCCAGCAGCCCAGAGGGCTACACCGGGGAGCTGTTTTTT. It codes for CASSPEGYTGELFF.

CDR3 bases: TGTGCCAGCAAGCTCGGACAGGGTAACTATGGCTACACCTTC. Its translation is CASKLGQGNYGYTF. This chain links TRBV2 with TRBJ1-2, with 8 nucleotides matching TRBD1. The V segment lost 7 bases and the J segment 1 base; nucleotides outside the gene matches: 5. Germline V lookup: CDR1 SNHLY, CDR2 FYNNEI. The CDR3 has 14 residues.

The rearrangement uses TRBV7-2 and TRBJ1-2; TRBD1 might be the D (6 bases). The CDR3 extends over 15 amino acids. V gave up 1 base and J gave up 0 bases, with 9 bases separating them. Germline V gives CDR1 SGHTA, CDR2 FQGNSA. The CDR3 loop reads CASSLVGQTNYGYTF. CDR3 DNA: TGTGCCAGCAGCTTAGTGGGACAAACTAACTATGGCTACACCTTC.